There are a few counts of the clone carrying this T cell receptor beta chain. Its antigen is currently unknown. The data belong to a study of spatial heterogeneity in lung cancer. Study-wide context: Across the raw uncorrected reads, a unique TCR and UMI combination was observed, on average, more than ten times.

A unique molecular identifier was carried by every single TCR cDNA molecule. TCRdb ran MiXCR on the 5' RACE reads and lists one entry per CDR3 protein. The repertoire has approximately 11,000 distinct CDR3 sequences, 17% of them found once; the top ten carry approximately 53%. This CDR3 is built from 16 residues. V shed 3 bases and J shed 2 bases, with 16 bases lying between them. Germline assignment: CDR1 SGHTA and CDR2 FQGNSA. Time point noted: sample taken at primary tumor resection. In each case, whole RNA from tumor, nontumor lung or frozen PBMC was sequenced unsorted. The cohort: around 79 early-stage, untreated non-small cell lung cancer patients. General observations from the study: Blood carried ubiquitous expanded tumor TCRs more at resection than follow-up.

V and J are TRBV7-2 and TRBJ2-5; D is uncertain. Sample: PBMCs, taken at surgery. The clonotype was recovered from a male donor with early-stage non-small cell lung cancer. The CDR3 bases are TGTGCCAGCAGCTTTCTGGGCCCCCGGGTACAAGAGACCCAGTACTTC. It codes for CASSFLGPRVQETQYF.